This T cell receptor beta chain emerged from a study of T cell responses to AZD1222 COVID-19 vaccine. Per germline, CDR1 KGHSY and CDR2 FQNENV. CDR3 length equals 14 residues. V gave up 5 bases and J gave up 0 bases, with 8 bases separating them. The table came from immunoSEQ multiplex PCR; TCRdb's copy has only in-frame clones and leaves some out. This sample yields about 150,000 clones, of which about 90% are seen a single time; 1.5% to 2% belongs to the top ten. This clone is a singleton in its sample. Sequencing used peripheral blood, obtained on day 0 of AZD1222 vaccination. The chain couples TRBV16 to TRBJ1-3, with D unclear. This TCR was sampled from an adult in good health. The CDR3 sequence: CASSRSRSGNTIYF. The CDR3 nucleotides read TGTGCCAGCAGCAGGTCCCGCTCTGGAAACACCATATATTTT.